Below, 22 T cell receptor beta chains from the same sample are listed, as sequenced in a study of T cell changes during pregnancy in multiple sclerosis. The repertoire was sequenced with immunoSEQ multiplex PCR; TCRdb's copy has only in-frame clones and lacks some. The sample includes roughly 46,000 clones, 93% seen only once; the top ten take 3% to 4.5%. The material was CD8+ T cells from peripheral blood mononuclear cells, obtained after pregnancy. These receptors all come from a female donor with multiple sclerosis, enrolled in a pregnancy study.

This clone showed up just once. The chain has TRBV27 and TRBJ2-7; the D is unclear. V dropped 4 bases and J dropped 2 bases, with 12 bases sitting between them. The CDR3 runs to 14 residues. The germline V gene encodes CDR1 MNHEY and CDR2 SMNVEV (reference sequence). The CDR3, as DNA: TGTGCCAGCAGTTCTATAGACTCCCCCTACGAGCAGTACTTC. It encodes CASSSIDSPYEQYF.

This sequence joins TRBV2 and TRBJ1-2; no definite D call. The CDR3 contains 15 residues. Trimming shortened V by 2 bases and J by 2 bases, and 12 bases separated the two germline ends. The germline gives CDR1 SNHLY, CDR2 FYNNEI. The CDR3 sequence: CASSEPAGQNYGYTF. Written as DNA, the CDR3 is TGTGCCAGCAGTGAACCCGCGGGCCAGAACTATGGCTACACCTTC.

This chain connects TRBV11-2 to TRBJ2-5; D possibly corresponds to TRBD2 (5 bases). CDR1 SGHAT and CDR2 FQNNGV come from the germline V gene. This CDR3 has 13 amino acids. V lost 3 bases, J lost 5 bases, and 10 bases lay in between. The CDR3 region is CASSFWPGETQYF. DNA for the CDR3: TGTGCCAGCAGCTTCTGGCCGGGGGAGACCCAGTACTTC.

The CDR3 coding sequence is TGCGCCAGCAGTGACTCTGAAGCTTTCTTT. Protein sequence: CASSDSEAFF. The J gene is TRBJ1-1, the V gene TRBV10-2; D not resolved. The CDR3 consists of 10 residues. The germline gives CDR1 WSHSY, CDR2 SAAADI. The ends were cut back, 3 bases at V and 6 bases at J, with 2 bases in the middle.

The chain links TRBV11-3 to TRBJ2-5; D remains ambiguous. Trimming took 3 bases from V and 5 from J, leaving 10 bases between them. In germline, CDR1 is SGHNT, CDR2 YENEEA. This CDR3 has 13 residues. The CDR3 DNA reads as TGTGCCAGCAGCTTCTCCGACTTGGAGACCCAGTACTTC. This gives the protein CASSFSDLETQYF.

The chain has TRBV27 and TRBJ2-7, with D unclear. V gave up 8 bases and J gave up 7 bases, with 9 bases separating them. This CDR3 has 10 residues. CDR1 and CDR2 from the germline V gene are MNHEY and SMNVEV (reference sequence). The CDR3 reads CASPPCEQYF. CDR3 DNA: TGTGCCAGCCCTCCGTGTGAGCAGTACTTC.

The V call is TRBV4-1, the J call TRBJ1-1; no clear D. V was cut by 5 bases and J by 0 bases, with 10 bases left in between. Germline CDR1 reads MGHRA; CDR2 reads YSYEKL. The CDR3 has 14 residues. DNA of the CDR3: TGCGCCAGCAGCACCTCTAAAATGAACACTGAAGCTTTCTTT. The encoded protein is CASSTSKMNTEAFF.

The chain employs TRBV7-2 and TRBJ2-7; D is undetermined. The CDR3 is made up of 13 amino acids. V gave up 1 base and J gave up 3 bases, with 7 bases separating them. Germline CDR1 is SGHTA and CDR2 is FQGNSA. CDR3 bases: TGTGCCAGCAGCTTAGGTCTTTTCTACGAGCAGTACTTC. Its translation is CASSLGLFYEQYF. Full variable domain (remainder filled in from reference TRBV7-2 and TRBJ2-7): GAGVSQSPSNKVTEKGKDVELRCDPISGHTALYWYRQSLGQGLEFLIYFQGNSAPDKSGLPSDRFSAERTGGSVSTLTIQRTQQEDSAVYLCASSLGLFYEQYFGPGTRLTVT.

The CDR3 reads CASSHRDHNEQFF. The CDR3 coding sequence is TGTGCCAGCAGTCACAGGGACCACAATGAGCAGTTCTTC. This chain links TRBV6-5 with TRBJ2-1; tentative D call: TRBD1 (6 bases). V lost 5 bases to trimming and J lost 5 bases, with 10 bases between them. The CDR3 sequence is 13 residues long. In germline, CDR1 is MNHEY, CDR2 SVGAGI.

This clone appeared once. This chain connects TRBV13 to TRBJ2-7; a possible D gene is TRBD1 (6 bases). The V end was cut by 5 bases, the J end by 5 bases, with 13 bases between. Per the germline V gene, CDR1 is PRHDT and CDR2 is FYEKMQ (reference sequence). The length of the CDR3 is 13 residues. CDR3 in amino acids: CASSPGTIHEQYF. The CDR3 DNA sequence: TGTGCCAGCAGCCCTGGGACAATCCACGAGCAGTACTTC.

The chain couples TRBV9 to TRBJ2-1; D perhaps matches TRBD1 (8 bases). V was pared by 0 bases and J by 10 bases, with 14 bases between. The CDR3 has 14 amino acids. CDR1 and CDR2 (germline): SGDLS, YYNGEE. The CDR3 nucleotides read TGTGCCAGCAGCGTAGCATACAGGGGGGGCGAGCAGTTCTTC. This gives the protein CASSVAYRGGEQFF.

The chain has TRBV7-9 and TRBJ1-2; D not certain. The germline V gene encodes CDR1 SEHNR and CDR2 FQNEAQ (reference sequence). The CDR3 loop spans 12 amino acids. V shed 3 bases and J shed 10 bases, with 12 bases lying between them. The DNA of the CDR3 is TGTGCCAGCAGCTTTGGTCCCGGGGTCTACACCTTC. As protein: CASSFGPGVYTF.

V and J are TRBV4-2 and TRBJ1-4; D is ambiguous. CDR3 size: 17 residues. Trimming pared 2 bases from V and 0 bases from J, leaving 13 bases between. CDR1 and CDR2 from the germline V gene are LGHNA and YNFKEQ. In DNA, the CDR3 is TGTGCCAGCAGCCAATATCCTCTAGCTACAACTAATGAAAAACTGTTTTTT. Its translation: CASSQYPLATTNEKLFF.

This clone was recorded once. This sequence joins TRBV4-1 and TRBJ1-4, with D possibly matching TRBD1 (5 bases). This CDR3 spans 14 amino acids. The germline V gene has CDR1 MGHRA and CDR2 YSYEKL. V gave up 4 bases and J gave up 6 bases, with 12 bases separating them. DNA of the CDR3: TGCGCCAGCAGCCTCGTGTGGGGGGATGAAAAACTGTTTTTT. Its translation: CASSLVWGDEKLFF.

This clone was seen a single time. The chain recombines TRBV6-5 with TRBJ1-5, with a tentative D call TRBD1 (5 bases). Germline V gene data show CDR1 as MNHEY and CDR2 as SVGAGI. The CDR3 extends over 14 amino acids. V dropped 0 bases and J dropped 5 bases, with 8 bases sitting between them. CDR3 nucleotide sequence: TGTGCCAGCAGTTACTCTCAGGGATATCAGCCCCAGCATTTT. It translates to CASSYSQGYQPQHF.

This sequence joins TRBV4-3 and TRBJ1-1; D is undetermined. The V end was cut by 1 base, the J end by 4 bases, with 7 bases between. The V gene's germline CDR1 is LGHNA and CDR2 YSLEER. This CDR3 spans 13 amino acids. The CDR3 protein is CASSQAGVTEAFF. As DNA, the CDR3 is TGCGCCAGCAGCCAAGCGGGAGTCACTGAAGCTTTCTTT.

The V and J genes are TRBV6-6 and TRBJ1-5; no clear D gene. This CDR3 comprises 13 residues. Trimming took off 5 bases at V and 9 bases at J, with 14 bases between the two ends. Germline CDR1 is MNHNY and CDR2 is SVGAGI (reference sequence). The DNA for the CDR3 is TGTGCCAGCAGTACCGACCCAGAGGGGCCCCAGCATTTT. It translates to CASSTDPEGPQHF.

This clone appeared a single time. The rearrangement uses TRBV5-4 and TRBJ2-7, with 9 bases that match TRBD1. Per the germline V gene, CDR1 is SGHNT and CDR2 is YYREEE (reference sequence). The V and J ends lost 3 bases and 3 bases, in that order; junction bases with no gene match: 1. The CDR3 runs to 13 residues. CDR3 sequence: CASSWGQGYEQYF. For the CDR3, the DNA is TGTGCCAGCAGCTGGGGACAGGGCTACGAGCAGTACTTC.

CDR3 region: CASSEPSGGGSNTGELFF. DNA of the CDR3: TGTGCCAGCAGTGAACCTAGCGGGGGGGGTTCGAACACCGGGGAGCTGTTTTTT. The rearrangement links TRBV2 to TRBJ2-2; 12 nucleotides line up with TRBD2. J was trimmed by 0 bases and V by 2 bases; bases with no gene match: 4. This CDR3 is 18 amino acids long. Germline values: CDR1 SNHLY, CDR2 FYNNEI.

This sequence joins TRBV5-1 and TRBJ2-7, with D tentatively TRBD1 (6 bases). The CDR3 loop spans 12 amino acids. Per the germline V gene, CDR1 is SGHRS and CDR2 is YFSETQ. Trimming left V 1 base short and J 6 bases short, with 8 bases between. The CDR3 is CASSLTGPEQYF. As DNA, the CDR3 is TGCGCCAGCAGCTTGACAGGGCCCGAGCAGTACTTC.

The rearrangement uses TRBV7-9 and TRBJ1-2; 7 bases map to TRBD1. Trimming removed 3 bases from V and 0 bases from J; junction bases left unmatched: 7. The length of the CDR3 is 16 residues. Germline CDR1 is SEHNR and CDR2 is FQNEAQ (reference sequence). The CDR3 DNA follows: TGTGCCAGCAGCTTGGACTTGGACAGGTCTAACTATGGCTACACCTTC. It yields the protein CASSLDLDRSNYGYTF.

The chain joins TRBV9 to TRBJ1-1; no clear D. The V and J ends lost 0 bases and 1 base respectively, with 16 bases between them. The CDR3 extends over 17 amino acids. Germline loops: CDR1 SGDLS, CDR2 YYNGEE. CDR3 sequence reads: CASSVEPLYEGNTEAFF. The CDR3 region has the DNA TGTGCCAGCAGCGTAGAGCCCCTTTACGAGGGGAACACTGAAGCTTTCTTT.